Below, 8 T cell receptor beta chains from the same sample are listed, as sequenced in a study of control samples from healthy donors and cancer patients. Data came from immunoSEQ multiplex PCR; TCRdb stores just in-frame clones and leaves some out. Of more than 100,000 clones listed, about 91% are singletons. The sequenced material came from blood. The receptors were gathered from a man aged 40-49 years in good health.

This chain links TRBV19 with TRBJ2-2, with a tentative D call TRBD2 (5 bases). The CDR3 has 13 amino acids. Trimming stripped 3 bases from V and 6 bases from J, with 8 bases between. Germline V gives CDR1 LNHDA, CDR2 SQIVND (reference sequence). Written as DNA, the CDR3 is TGTGCCAGTAGTATCCCAGCGGCCGGGGAGCTGTTTTTT. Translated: CASSIPAAGELFF.

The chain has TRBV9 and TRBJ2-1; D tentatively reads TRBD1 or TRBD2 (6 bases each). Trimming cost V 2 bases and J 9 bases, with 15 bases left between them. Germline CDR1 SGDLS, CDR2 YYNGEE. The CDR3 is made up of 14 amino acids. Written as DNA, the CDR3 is TGTGCCAGCAGCGTGGGCAGGGGACTTAGTGAGCAGTTCTTC. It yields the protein CASSVGRGLSEQFF.

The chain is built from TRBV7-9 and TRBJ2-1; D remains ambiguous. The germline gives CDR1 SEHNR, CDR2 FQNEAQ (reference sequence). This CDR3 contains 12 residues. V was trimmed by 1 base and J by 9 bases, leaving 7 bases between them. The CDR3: CASSLGGGEQFF. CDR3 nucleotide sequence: TGTGCCAGCAGCTTAGGAGGTGGTGAGCAGTTCTTC.

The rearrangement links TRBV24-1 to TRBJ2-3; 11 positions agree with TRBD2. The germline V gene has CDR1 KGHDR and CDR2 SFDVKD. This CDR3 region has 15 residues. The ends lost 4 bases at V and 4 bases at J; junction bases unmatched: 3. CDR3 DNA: TGTGCCACCAGTGAATTAGCGGGGGGGCCAGATACGCAGTATTTT. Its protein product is CATSELAGGPDTQYF.

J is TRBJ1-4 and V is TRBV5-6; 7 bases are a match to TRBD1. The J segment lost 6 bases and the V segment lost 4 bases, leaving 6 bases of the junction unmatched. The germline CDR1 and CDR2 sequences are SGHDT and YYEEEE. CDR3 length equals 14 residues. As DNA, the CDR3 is TGTGCCAGCAGCCTCGGGACAGCATATGAAAAACTGTTTTTT. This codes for CASSLGTAYEKLFF.

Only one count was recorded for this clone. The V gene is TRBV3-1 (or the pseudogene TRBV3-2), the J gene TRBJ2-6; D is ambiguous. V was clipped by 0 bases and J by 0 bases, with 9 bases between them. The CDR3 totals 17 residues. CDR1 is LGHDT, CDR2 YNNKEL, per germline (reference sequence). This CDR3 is CASSQELVSSGANVLTF. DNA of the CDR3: TGTGCCAGCAGCCAAGAACTGGTAAGCTCTGGGGCCAACGTCCTGACTTTC.

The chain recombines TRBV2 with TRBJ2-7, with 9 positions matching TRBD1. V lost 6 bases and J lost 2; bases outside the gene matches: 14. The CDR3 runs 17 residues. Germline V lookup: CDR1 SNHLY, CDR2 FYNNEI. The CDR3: CASRQGARGGPTYEQYF. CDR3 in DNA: TGTGCCAGCAGACAGGGGGCGCGAGGGGGGCCGACCTACGAGCAGTACTTC.

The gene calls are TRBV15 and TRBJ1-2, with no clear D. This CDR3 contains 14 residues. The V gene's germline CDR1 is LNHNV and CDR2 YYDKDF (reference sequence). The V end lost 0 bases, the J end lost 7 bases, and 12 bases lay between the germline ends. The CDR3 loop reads CATSRDNKALGYTF. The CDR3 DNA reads TGTGCCACCAGCAGAGATAATAAGGCTCTTGGCTACACCTTC. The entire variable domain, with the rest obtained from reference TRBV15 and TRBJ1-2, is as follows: DAMVIQNPRYQVTQFGKPVTLSCSQTLNHNVMYWYQQKSSQAPKLLFHYYDKDFNNEADTPDNFQSRRPNTSFCFLDIRSPGLGDTAMYLCATSRDNKALGYTFGSGTRLTVV.